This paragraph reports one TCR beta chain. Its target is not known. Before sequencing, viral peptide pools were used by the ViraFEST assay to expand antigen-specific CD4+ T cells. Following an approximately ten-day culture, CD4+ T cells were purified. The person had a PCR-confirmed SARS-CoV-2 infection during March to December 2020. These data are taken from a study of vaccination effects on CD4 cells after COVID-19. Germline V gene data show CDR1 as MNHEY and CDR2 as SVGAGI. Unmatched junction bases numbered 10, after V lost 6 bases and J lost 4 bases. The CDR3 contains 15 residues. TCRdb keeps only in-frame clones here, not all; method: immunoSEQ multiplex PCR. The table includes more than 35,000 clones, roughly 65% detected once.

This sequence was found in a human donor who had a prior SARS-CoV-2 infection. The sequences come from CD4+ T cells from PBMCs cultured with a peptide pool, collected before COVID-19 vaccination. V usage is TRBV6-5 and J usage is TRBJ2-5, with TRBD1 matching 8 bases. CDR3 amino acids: CASRGNGQGRETQYF. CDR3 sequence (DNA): TGTGCCAGCAGGGGGAACGGACAGGGCAGAGAGACCCAGTACTTC.